The 22 T cell receptor beta chains in this list originate from one sample, sequenced in a study of blood T cell repertoires in COVID-19. This table comes from immunoSEQ multiplex PCR, and its TCRdb copy is limited to in-frame clones, with some not included. The sample shows some 340,000 clones, approximately 90% of them seen only once. Sample: PBMCs or T cells enriched from blood (not recorded which). The receptors derive from a woman aged 25 to 39 who had been exposed to COVID-19.

The J gene is TRBJ2-1, the V gene TRBV13, with D unclear. V lost 5 bases to trimming and J lost 4 bases, with 15 bases between them. The CDR3 sequence is 15 residues long. Germline V lookup: CDR1 PRHDT, CDR2 FYEKMQ (reference sequence). The CDR3 region is CASSPAAGGYNEQFF. The CDR3 DNA is TGTGCCAGCAGCCCCGCGGCTGGCGGATACAATGAGCAGTTCTTC.

The V call is TRBV27, the J call TRBJ2-2, with 8 bases that match TRBD2. The ends lost 5 bases at V and 5 bases at J; junction bases unmatched: 10. Germline values: CDR1 MNHEY, CDR2 SMNVEV (reference sequence). CDR3 size: 16 residues. CDR3 sequence (DNA): TGTGCCAGCAGTCCGGGACTAGGAACGAGAACCGGGGAGCTGTTTTTT. Translation: CASSPGLGTRTGELFF.

The CDR3 here is CASSPTHFTGELFF. CDR3 nucleotide sequence: TGCGCCAGCAGCCCCACCCACTTCACCGGGGAGCTGTTTTTT. This sequence joins TRBV4-1 and TRBJ2-2; D not resolved. The V gene lost 4 bases and the J gene lost 4 bases, with 10 bases spanning the gap. The CDR3 sequence is 14 residues long. Looked up from germline, CDR1 is MGHRA and CDR2 is YSYEKL.

The rearrangement joins TRBV5-6 to TRBJ1-5, with 9 bases aligning to TRBD1. CDR3 length: 15 amino acids. V trimming: 4 bases; J trimming: 7 bases; junction bases outside the gene matches: 9. From germline, CDR1 is SGHDT and CDR2 YYEEEE. The CDR3 sequence: CASSEAGTGSQPQHF. The CDR3 nucleotides are TGTGCCAGCAGCGAGGCCGGGACAGGGAGCCAGCCCCAGCATTTT.

The rearrangement links TRBV28 to TRBJ2-3; 8 bases map to TRBD2. J lost 3 bases, V lost 6 bases, and 11 bases had no gene match. This CDR3 is 16 amino acids long. CDR1 and CDR2 from the germline V gene are MDHEN and SYDVKM. The CDR3 loop reads CASRFGGAPTTDTQYF. CDR3 coding DNA: TGTGCCAGCAGATTCGGGGGGGCCCCCACGACAGATACGCAGTATTTT. The entire variable domain, with the rest obtained from reference TRBV28 and TRBJ2-3, is as follows: DVKVTQSSRYLVKRTGEKVFLECVQDMDHENMFWYRQDPGLGLRLIYFSYDVKMKEKGDIPEGYSVSREKKERFSLILESASTNQTSMYLCASRFGGAPTTDTQYFGPGTRLTVL.

J is TRBJ1-4 and V is TRBV6-4, with 9 bases that match TRBD1. Per germline, CDR1 MRHNA and CDR2 SNTAGT. V was pared by 6 bases and J by 8 bases, with 7 bases of the junction left unmatched. The CDR3 spans 14 residues. CDR3 sequence reads: CASSTGQGEEKLFF. The CDR3 nucleotides are TGTGCCAGCAGCACGGGACAGGGCGAGGAAAAACTGTTTTTT.

For this clone: The sample contains more than one DNA sequence encoding this CDR3. This chain connects TRBV29-1 to TRBJ1-1, with 9 bases fitting TRBD1. The CDR3 contains 13 residues. In germline, CDR1 is SQVTM, CDR2 ANQGSEA. After removal of 6 bases from V and 1 base from J, the junction contained 3 bases not matched to a gene. CDR3 sequence reads: CSVPGQGNTEAFF. In DNA, the CDR3 is TGCAGCGTGCCGGGACAGGGGAACACTGAAGCTTTCTTT.

This clone was counted only a few times. The chain uses TRBV5-1 and TRBJ1-6; 9 nucleotides align to TRBD1. The CDR3 sequence is 14 residues long. V shed 4 bases and J 9 bases; nucleotides not matched to a gene: 5. Germline CDR1 and CDR2: SGHRS and YFSETQ. The CDR3 DNA follows: TGCGCCAGCAGCCTGGGACAGGGTATTTCACCCCTCCACTTT. Its protein is CASSLGQGISPLHF.

CDR3 in DNA: TGTGCCAGCAGTCTAGCGGGGGCCCGCACAGATACGCAGTATTTT. Translating gives CASSLAGARTDTQYF. The rearrangement uses TRBV6-2 or TRBV6-3 and TRBJ2-3; the match to TRBD2 covers 10 bases. The CDR3 is made up of 15 amino acids. Germline V gene lookup returns CDR1 MNHEY and CDR2 SVGEGT. Germline trimming cut 5 bases from V and 1 base from J; bases unmatched to any gene: 3.

This rearrangement joins TRBV13 to TRBJ2-1; 11 bases are shared with TRBD2. The germline gives CDR1 PRHDT, CDR2 FYEKMQ (reference sequence). This CDR3 comprises 15 residues. The trim removed 5 bases at V and 4 bases at J, leaving 4 bases unmatched. CDR3 coding DNA: TGTGCCAGCAGCATACTAGCGGGGGAATACAATGAGCAGTTCTTC. Encoded protein: CASSILAGEYNEQFF.

V is TRBV6-4 and J is TRBJ2-2, with a tentative D call TRBD2 (6 bases). The CDR3 is 15 amino acids. Germline lookup yields CDR1 MRHNA and CDR2 SNTAGT. V was cut by 7 bases and J by 5 bases, with 17 bases left in between. Here the CDR3 reads CASTPPGDPTGELFF. The CDR3 nucleotides read TGTGCCAGCACCCCGCCGGGGGATCCGACCGGGGAGCTGTTTTTT.

This chain connects TRBV19 to TRBJ1-2; weak D call: TRBD1 (5 bases). Trimming pared 4 bases from V and 7 bases from J, leaving 22 bases between. This CDR3 comprises 16 residues. The V gene's germline CDR1 is LNHDA and CDR2 SQIVND (reference sequence). This CDR3 reads CASSTTVARTLLGYTF. CDR3 nucleotides: TGTGCCAGTAGTACAACCGTCGCACGGACACTTCTTGGCTACACCTTC.

The J gene is TRBJ1-2, the V gene TRBV10-3, with D perhaps matching TRBD1 (5 bases). V was trimmed by 5 bases and J by 4 bases, leaving 14 bases between them. The V gene's germline CDR1 is ENHRY and CDR2 SYGVKD. This CDR3 is built from 14 residues. CDR3 coding DNA: TGTGCCATCAGTTCCCCGGGGGGGTCCTATGGCTACACCTTC. Translation gives CAISSPGGSYGYTF.

The J gene is TRBJ1-2, the V gene TRBV6-5; tentatively, D is TRBD1 (6 bases). The CDR3 consists of 14 residues. In germline, CDR1 is MNHEY, CDR2 SVGAGI. Trimming took 6 bases from V and 2 from J, leaving 13 bases between them. The CDR3 loop is CASRRTDSNYGYTF. DNA of the CDR3: TGTGCCAGCAGGAGGACAGATTCAAACTATGGCTACACCTTC.

This clone is a singleton in its sample. Other DNA sequences within the sample encode an identical CDR3. The V call is TRBV13, the J call TRBJ1-6; D is uncertain. V dropped 2 bases and J dropped 10 bases, with 9 bases sitting between them. CDR3 length: 13 amino acids. Germline V gives CDR1 PRHDT, CDR2 FYEKMQ (reference sequence). The CDR3 sequence is CASSLNRDSPLHF. CDR3 nucleotide sequence: TGTGCCAGCAGCTTAAACAGAGACTCACCCCTCCACTTT.

This clone was counted once. The chain is built from TRBV5-4 and TRBJ1-1, with a weak D call TRBD1 (5 bases). Trimming stripped 3 bases from V and 5 bases from J, with 14 bases between. This CDR3 spans 14 amino acids. Per the germline V gene, CDR1 is SGHNT and CDR2 is YYREEE (reference sequence). The chain's CDR3 is CASSSRERGTEAFF. DNA for the CDR3: TGTGCCAGCAGCTCCCGGGAGCGGGGGACTGAAGCTTTCTTT.

This rearrangement joins TRBV9 to TRBJ1-2; 8 positions match TRBD1. The CDR3 spans 17 residues. The V segment lost 0 bases and the J segment 4 bases; nucleotides outside the gene matches: 11. The germline gives CDR1 SGDLS, CDR2 YYNGEE. The CDR3 sequence is CASSVVPGQGVGYGYTF. The CDR3, as DNA: TGTGCCAGCAGCGTAGTTCCCGGACAGGGAGTGGGCTATGGCTACACCTTC. Full variable domain (outside the CDR3, taken from reference TRBV9 and TRBJ1-2): DSGVTQTPKHLITATGQRVTLRCSPRSGDLSVYWYQQSLDQGLQFLIQYYNGEERAKGNILERFSAQQFPDLHSELNLSSLELGDSALYFCASSVVPGQGVGYGYTFGSGTRLTVV.

This clone was observed once. The chain couples TRBV19 to TRBJ2-7, with D perhaps matching TRBD2 (6 bases). This CDR3 has 14 residues. Germline loops: CDR1 LNHDA, CDR2 SQIVND (reference sequence). The germline V and J ends were trimmed by 6 bases and 3 bases, with 15 bases remaining between them. This chain's CDR3 is CASSAGLTLYEQYF. CDR3 bases: TGTGCCAGTAGCGCGGGACTGACACTCTACGAGCAGTACTTC.

The V call is TRBV19, the J call TRBJ1-5; the D is unclear. V shed 9 bases and J shed 2 bases, with 11 bases lying between them. There are 13 residues in the CDR3. Per germline, CDR1 LNHDA and CDR2 SQIVND (reference sequence). The CDR3 loop reads CASRTRGNQPQHF. CDR3 sequence (DNA): TGTGCCAGCCGGACGAGGGGCAATCAGCCCCAGCATTTT.

The chain is built from TRBV5-1 and TRBJ2-2; the match to TRBD1 covers 9 bases. With V trimmed by 6 bases and J by 7 bases, 13 bases remained unmatched. Per germline, CDR1 SGHRS and CDR2 YFSETQ. This CDR3 spans 16 amino acids. The CDR3 sequence: CASKLPGQGTGGELFF. In nucleotides, the CDR3 is TGCGCCAGCAAGCTACCGGGACAGGGTACGGGCGGGGAGCTGTTTTTT.

The J gene is TRBJ2-7, the V gene TRBV7-6; possible D gene TRBD1, 6 bases. From germline, CDR1 is SGHVS and CDR2 FNYEAQ. The CDR3 extends over 15 amino acids. V lost 3 bases to trimming and J lost 1 base, with 13 bases between them. The CDR3 nucleotides are TGTGCCAGCAGCTTTCTGGGGGCGAGGTCCTACGAGCAGTACTTC. It encodes CASSFLGARSYEQYF.

The chain links TRBV21-1 to TRBJ2-6; no check of the table's D call, TRBD1, against the DNA was made. TRBV21-1 is classified as a pseudogene. This CDR3 is built from 19 residues. CDR3 DNA sequence: TGTGCCAGCAGCATAACCTCTACAGGGCCCCACTCTGGGGCCAACGTCCTGACTTTC. Translating it yields CASSITSTGPHSGANVLTF.